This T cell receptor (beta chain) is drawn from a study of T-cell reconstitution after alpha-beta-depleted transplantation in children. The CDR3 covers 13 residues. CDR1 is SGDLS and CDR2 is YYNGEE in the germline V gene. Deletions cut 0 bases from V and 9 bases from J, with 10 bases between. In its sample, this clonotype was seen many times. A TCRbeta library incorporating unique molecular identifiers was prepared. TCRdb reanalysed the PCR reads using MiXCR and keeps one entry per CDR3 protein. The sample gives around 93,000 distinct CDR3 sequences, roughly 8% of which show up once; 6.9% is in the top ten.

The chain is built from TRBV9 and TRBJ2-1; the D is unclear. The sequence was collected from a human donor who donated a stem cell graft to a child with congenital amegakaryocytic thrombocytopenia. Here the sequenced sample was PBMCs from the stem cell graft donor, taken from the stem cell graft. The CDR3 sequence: CASSVDLSGEQFF. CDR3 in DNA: TGTGCCAGCAGCGTAGATCTGAGTGGTGAGCAGTTCTTC.